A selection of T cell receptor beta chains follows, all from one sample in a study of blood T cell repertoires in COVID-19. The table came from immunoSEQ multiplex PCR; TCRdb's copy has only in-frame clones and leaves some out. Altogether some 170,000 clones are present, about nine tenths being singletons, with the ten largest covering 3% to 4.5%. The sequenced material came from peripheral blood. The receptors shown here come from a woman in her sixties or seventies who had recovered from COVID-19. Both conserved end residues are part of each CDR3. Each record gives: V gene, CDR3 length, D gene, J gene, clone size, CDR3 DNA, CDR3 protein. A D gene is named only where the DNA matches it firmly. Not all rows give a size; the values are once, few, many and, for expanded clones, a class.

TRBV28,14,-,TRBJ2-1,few,TGTGCCAGCAGTTTTTACAGGTTTTACAATGAGCAGTTCTTC,CASSFYRFYNEQFF
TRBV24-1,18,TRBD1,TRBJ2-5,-,TGTGCCACCAGTGATTCCCACTGGGGACAGCCTGAGGGAGAGACCCAGTACTTC,CATSDSHWGQPEGETQYF
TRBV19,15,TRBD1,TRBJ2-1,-,TGTGCCAGTAGTATTCGGACAGGGGACCGTGGTGAGCAGTTCTTC,CASSIRTGDRGEQFF
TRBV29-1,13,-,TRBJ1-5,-,TGCAGCGTAAAACAGGGTAGCAATCAGCCCCAGCATTTT,CSVKQGSNQPQHF
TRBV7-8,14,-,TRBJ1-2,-,TGTGCCAGCAGCTTATTTGTACGGTCTTCGGGCTACACCTTC,CASSLFVRSSGYTF
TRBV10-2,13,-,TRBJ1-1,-,TGCGCCAGCAGATTCGCGTTGAACACTGAAGCTTTCTTT,CASRFALNTEAFF
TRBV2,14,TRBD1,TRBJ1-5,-,TGTGCCAGCAGCCGGGACAGTTGGAATCAGCCCCAGCATTTT,CASSRDSWNQPQHF
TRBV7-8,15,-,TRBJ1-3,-,TGTGCCAGCAGTCCATTCCCAGGGTCTGGAAACACCATATATTTT,CASSPFPGSGNTIYF
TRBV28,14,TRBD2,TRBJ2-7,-,TGTGCCAGCAGTTCGGGAGGGGCCTCCTACGAGCAGTACTTC,CASSSGGASYEQYF
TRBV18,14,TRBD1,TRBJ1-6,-,TGTGCCAGCTCACCGGACAGGTCTGATTCACCCCTCCACTTT,CASSPDRSDSPLHF
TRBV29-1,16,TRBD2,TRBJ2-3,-,TGCAGCGTCCCGGGACTAGCGGGGAGCTACACAGATACGCAGTATTTT,CSVPGLAGSYTDTQYF
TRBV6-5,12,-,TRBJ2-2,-,TGTGCCAGCACTGCAGTCACCGGGGAGCTGTTTTTT,CASTAVTGELFF
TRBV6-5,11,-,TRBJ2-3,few,TGTGCCAGCCGGGGCACAGATACGCAGTATTTT,CASRGTDTQYF
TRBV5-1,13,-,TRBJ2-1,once,TGCGCCAGCAGCCCACAGGATGGTAATGAGCAGTTCTTC,CASSPQDGNEQFF
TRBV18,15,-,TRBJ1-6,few,TGTGCCAGCTCCCTCACGGGGGACGCGAATTCACCCCTCCACTTT,CASSLTGDANSPLHF
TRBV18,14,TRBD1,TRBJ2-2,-,TGTGCCAGCTCACCCCTGACAGGGGCCGGGGAGCTGTTTTTT,CASSPLTGAGELFF
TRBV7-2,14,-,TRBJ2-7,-,TGTGCCAGCAGCTTAGTGACAGCAACCTACGAGCAGTACTTC,CASSLVTATYEQYF
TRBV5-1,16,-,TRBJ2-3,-,TGCGCCAGCAGCTTGGGACAGGGAGGTGGCACAGATACGCAGTATTTT,CASSLGQGGGTDTQYF
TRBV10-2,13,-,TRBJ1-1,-,TGCGCCAGCAGTGAGGGGGGGGGCACTGAAGCTTTCTTT,CASSEGGGTEAFF
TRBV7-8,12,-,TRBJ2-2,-,TGTGCCAGCAGCCCGCAGGTCGGGGAGCTGTTTTTT,CASSPQVGELFF
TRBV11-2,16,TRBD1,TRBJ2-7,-,TGTGCCAGCAGCTTCCGCGGGACAGGGGGTTCCTACGAGCAGTACTTC,CASSFRGTGGSYEQYF
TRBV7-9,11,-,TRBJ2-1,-,TGTGCCAGCAGCTGGACACATGAGCAGTTCTTC,CASSWTHEQFF
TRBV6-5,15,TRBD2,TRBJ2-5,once,TGTGCCAGCGGCGAACTAGCGGGGGGTCAAGAGACCCAGTACTTC,CASGELAGGQETQYF
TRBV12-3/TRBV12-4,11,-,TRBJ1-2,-,TGTGCCAGCACTCGGTCATATGGCTACACCTTC,CASTRSYGYTF
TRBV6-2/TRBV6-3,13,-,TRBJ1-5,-,TGTGCCAGCAGTTCCAACCTAGGTTGGCCCCAGCATTTT,CASSSNLGWPQHF
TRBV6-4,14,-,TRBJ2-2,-,TGTGCCAGCCCCGAGTCGGGAGCTGGCGGGGAGCTGTTTTTT,CASPESGAGGELFF
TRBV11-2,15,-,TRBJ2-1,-,TGTGCCAGCAGCTTGGGCACAGGGATTAACAATGAGCAGTTCTTC,CASSLGTGINNEQFF
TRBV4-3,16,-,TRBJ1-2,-,TGCGCCAGCAGCCAGAACGCGGCGGAGACAGCTTATGGCTACACCTTC,CASSQNAAETAYGYTF
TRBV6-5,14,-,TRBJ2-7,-,TGTGCCAGCAGAGAGCCACAGGGATCCTACGAGCAGTACTTC,CASREPQGSYEQYF
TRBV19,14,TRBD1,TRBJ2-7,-,TGTGCCACCGGACCCCGGACAGGGAACTACGAGCAGTACTTC,CATGPRTGNYEQYF
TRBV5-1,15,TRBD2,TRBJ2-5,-,TGCGCCAGCAGCCGTACGGGGGGGCCTGTAGAGACCCAGTACTTC,CASSRTGGPVETQYF
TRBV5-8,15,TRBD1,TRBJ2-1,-,TGTGCCAGCAGCTTGGACAGGGGGCTAAACAATGAGCAGTTCTTC,CASSLDRGLNNEQFF
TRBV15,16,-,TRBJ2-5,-,TGTGCCACCAGCAGAGATGGGGGCGCCGGCAAAGAGACCCAGTACTTC,CATSRDGGAGKETQYF
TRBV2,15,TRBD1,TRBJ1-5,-,TGTGCCAGCAAGCGGGACAGGGCTAGCAATCAGCCCCAGCATTTT,CASKRDRASNQPQHF
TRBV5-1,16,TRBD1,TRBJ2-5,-,TGCGCCAGCAGCTTGGGACCAGCGACAGGGGGAGAGACCCAGTACTTC,CASSLGPATGGETQYF
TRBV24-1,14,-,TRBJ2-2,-,TGTGCCACCAGTGTGCAGGGTGGCACCGGGGAGCTGTTTTTT,CATSVQGGTGELFF
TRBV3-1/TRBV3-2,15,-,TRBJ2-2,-,TGTGCCAGCAGCCAACGGGGGGCGGGCACCGGGGAGCTGTTTTTT,CASSQRGAGTGELFF
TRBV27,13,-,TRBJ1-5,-,TGTGCCAGCAGCCCTAGGAGGGATCAGCCCCAGCATTTT,CASSPRRDQPQHF
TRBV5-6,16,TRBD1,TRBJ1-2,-,TGTGCCAGCAGCCCCCCTCGGACAGGGGGCTATTATGGCTACACCTTC,CASSPPRTGGYYGYTF
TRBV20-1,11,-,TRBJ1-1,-,TGCAGTGCTCCTGGACAGCTTGAAGCTTTCTTT,CSAPGQLEAFF
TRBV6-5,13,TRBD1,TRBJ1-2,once,TGTGCCAGCAGTTGGGACAGGCGAGGTGGCTACACCTTC,CASSWDRRGGYTF
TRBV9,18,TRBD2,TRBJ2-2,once,TGTGCCAGCAGCGTAGACGCTAGCGGGGGGGCTTACACCGGGGAGCTGTTTTTT,CASSVDASGGAYTGELFF